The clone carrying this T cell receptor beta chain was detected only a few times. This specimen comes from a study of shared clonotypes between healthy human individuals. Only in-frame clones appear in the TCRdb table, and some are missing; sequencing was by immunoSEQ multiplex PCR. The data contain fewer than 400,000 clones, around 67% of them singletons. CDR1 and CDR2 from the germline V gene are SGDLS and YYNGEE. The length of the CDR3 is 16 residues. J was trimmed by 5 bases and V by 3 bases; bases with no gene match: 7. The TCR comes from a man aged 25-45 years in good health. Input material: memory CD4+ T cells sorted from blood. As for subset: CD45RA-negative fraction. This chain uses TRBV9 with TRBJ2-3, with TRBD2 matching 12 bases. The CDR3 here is CASSGRTSGKVDTQYF. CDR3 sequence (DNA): TGTGCCAGCAGCGGCCGGACTAGCGGGAAAGTAGATACGCAGTATTTT.